The 19 T cell receptor beta chains listed next were all sequenced from one sample in a study of PD-L1 blockade in urothelial cancer. Sequenced by immunoSEQ multiplex PCR; TCRdb stores in-frame clones only, minus some. Of about 100,000 clones in the sample, 90% to 95% are singletons; the top ten hold 0.8% to 1%. The source material was PBMCs, sampled around atezolizumab (anti-PD-L1) treatment. The receptors were sampled from a woman of 80 years or more with urothelial cancer.

The chain combines TRBV7-3 with TRBJ1-1; D perhaps matches TRBD1 (5 bases). Germline-derived CDR1 and CDR2 are SGHTA and FQGTGA. There are 15 residues in the CDR3. The V gene lost 5 bases and the J gene lost 4 bases, with 17 bases spanning the gap. CDR3: CASSPGGMRSTEAFF. CDR3 in DNA: TGTGCCAGCAGCCCGGGGGGAATGAGGAGCACTGAAGCTTTCTTT.

The chain recombines TRBV18 with TRBJ2-7; D is perhaps TRBD2 (5 bases). Between the trimmed V and J ends, which lost 2 bases and 8 bases, there was a span of 16 bases. The CDR3 is 14 residues long. Germline V gene lookup returns CDR1 KGHSH and CDR2 LQKENI. The CDR3: CASSPRIEGEQQYF. CDR3 bases: TGTGCCAGCTCACCAAGGATTGAGGGCGAACAGCAGTACTTC.

The chain combines TRBV19 with TRBJ1-5, with a weak D call TRBD1 (6 bases). Germline V gives CDR1 LNHDA, CDR2 SQIVND (reference sequence). Between the trimmed V and J ends, which lost 5 bases and 4 bases, there was a span of 12 bases. The CDR3 spans 14 residues. This chain's CDR3 is CASSENQGNQPQHF. CDR3 sequence (DNA): TGTGCCAGTAGTGAAAACCAGGGGAATCAGCCCCAGCATTTT.

The V call is TRBV6-1, the J call TRBJ1-5, with a possible D match to TRBD1 (5 bases). The V gene lost 8 bases and the J gene lost 2 bases, with 7 bases spanning the gap. This CDR3 region has 12 residues. The germline V gene has CDR1 MNHNS and CDR2 SASEGT. In DNA, the CDR3 is TGTGCCAGCTCACAGGGCAATCAGCCCCAGCATTTT. Residues: CASSQGNQPQHF.

This chain links TRBV19 with TRBJ2-7, with TRBD1 matching over 7 bases. The germline gives CDR1 LNHDA, CDR2 SQIVND (reference sequence). CDR3 length: 12 amino acids. Germline trimming cut 6 bases from V and 3 bases from J; bases unmatched to any gene: 2. The CDR3 loop reads CASSRDSYEQYF. The CDR3 coding sequence is TGTGCCAGTAGCCGGGACAGCTACGAGCAGTACTTC.

This clone occurred once. CDR3 in amino acids: CASSYLPTDSGNTIYF. The CDR3 region has the DNA TGTGCCAGCAGTTACCTTCCGACAGACTCTGGAAACACCATATATTTT. The V gene is TRBV6-5, the J gene TRBJ1-3; weak D call: TRBD1 (5 bases). This CDR3 comprises 16 residues. V lost 2 bases and J 0 bases, leaving 11 bases between the germline ends. CDR1 is MNHEY, CDR2 SVGAGI, per germline.

The V and J genes are TRBV7-9 and TRBJ1-1; TRBD1 aligns across 7 bases. V lost 5 bases to trimming and J lost 4 bases; unmatched junction nucleotides: 7. Germline assignment: CDR1 SEHNR and CDR2 FQNEAQ (reference sequence). CDR3 size: 14 residues. In DNA form, the CDR3 reads TGTGCCAGCAGCGCGATAAAGGGGGCCACTGAAGCTTTCTTT. Protein product: CASSAIKGATEAFF.

This sequence joins TRBV2 and TRBJ1-2, with D possibly matching TRBD1 (5 bases). The CDR3 length is 15 residues. Germline loops: CDR1 SNHLY, CDR2 FYNNEI. Deletions cut 2 bases from V and 4 bases from J, with 14 bases between. The CDR3 sequence: CASSEIRVGVYGYTF. The DNA for the CDR3 is TGTGCCAGCAGTGAAATCAGGGTAGGGGTCTATGGCTACACCTTC. Using reference TRBV2 and TRBJ1-2 for the parts outside the CDR3, the full variable domain is EPEVTQTPSHQVTQMGQEVILRCVPISNHLYFYWYRQILGQKVEFLVSFYNNEISEKSEIFDDQFSVERPDGSNFTLKIRSTKLEDSAMYFCASSEIRVGVYGYTFGSGTRLTVV.

The gene calls are TRBV7-9 and TRBJ2-1; TRBD2 matches at 9 bases. CDR1 and CDR2 (germline): SEHNR, FQNEAQ (reference sequence). V shed 7 bases, J shed 8 bases, and the junction held 21 bases outside the gene matches. There are 18 residues in the CDR3. The CDR3 here is CASTLLGSSGDRRDEQFF. The CDR3 nucleotides read TGTGCCAGCACCCTACTTGGGTCTAGCGGGGATCGAAGGGATGAGCAGTTCTTC.

The J gene is TRBJ1-1, the V gene TRBV9, with 7 positions matching TRBD1. V shed 4 bases and J 4 bases; nucleotides not matched to a gene: 10. CDR3 length: 15 amino acids. CDR1 is SGDLS and CDR2 is YYNGEE in the germline V gene. The CDR3 loop is CASSPHRGWSTEAFF. DNA of the CDR3: TGTGCCAGCAGCCCCCACAGGGGATGGAGCACTGAAGCTTTCTTT.

This chain connects TRBV5-6 to TRBJ1-1, with TRBD1 matching 9 bases. The length of the CDR3 is 15 residues. Germline V CDR1 and CDR2: SGHDT, YYEEEE. J gave up 7 bases and V 1 base, and 8 bases lay outside the gene matches. Here the CDR3 DNA reads TGTGCCAGCAGCTTGACGATTACAGGGGGCTTTGAAGCTTTCTTT. It yields the protein CASSLTITGGFEAFF.

The chain is built from TRBV28 and TRBJ1-1; 8 bases align to TRBD1. After removal of 4 bases from V and 0 bases from J, the junction contained 1 base not matched to a gene. Per germline, CDR1 MDHEN and CDR2 SYDVKM. The CDR3 consists of 14 residues. The CDR3: CASSWTGMNTEAFF. The CDR3 DNA sequence: TGTGCCAGCAGTTGGACAGGGATGAACACTGAAGCTTTCTTT.

V gene TRBV29-1 combines with J gene TRBJ1-2; D is ambiguous. This CDR3 is built from 14 residues. From germline, CDR1 is SQVTM and CDR2 ANQGSEA. The V and J ends lost 7 bases and 0 bases respectively, with 15 bases between them. This CDR3 reads CSAQGDQTNYGYTF. CDR3 nucleotide sequence: TGCAGCGCCCAAGGAGATCAGACTAACTATGGCTACACCTTC.

J is TRBJ2-7 and V is TRBV9, with 8 bases that match TRBD1. The V segment lost 3 bases and the J segment 0 bases; nucleotides outside the gene matches: 8. The germline V gene has CDR1 SGDLS and CDR2 YYNGEE. The CDR3 length is 16 residues. DNA of the CDR3: TGTGCCAGCAGCGGAGGTTATGGACAGGGCTCCTACGAGCAGTACTTC. It yields the protein CASSGGYGQGSYEQYF.

The chain employs TRBV7-9 and TRBJ1-2; D perhaps matches TRBD1 (5 bases). V was clipped by 4 bases and J by 8 bases, with 11 bases between them. This CDR3 has 12 residues. Germline-derived CDR1 and CDR2 are SEHNR and FQNEAQ (reference sequence). CDR3 loop: CASSWYGGGYTF. The CDR3 bases are TGTGCCAGCAGCTGGTACGGGGGAGGCTACACCTTC.

The chain joins TRBV9 to TRBJ1-1; TRBD1 matches 8 bases. The germline CDR1 and CDR2 sequences are SGDLS and YYNGEE. CDR3 length: 18 amino acids. The J segment lost 4 bases and the V segment lost 6 bases, leaving 20 bases of the junction unmatched. In DNA, the CDR3 is TGTGCCAGCACCCCTCGCAGTCAGGGGGCTGTTAAAGGCACTGAAGCTTTCTTT. Translating gives CASTPRSQGAVKGTEAFF.

The V gene is TRBV29-1, the J gene TRBJ2-3, with 12 bases that match TRBD2. Germline lookup yields CDR1 SQVTM and CDR2 ANQGSEA. The CDR3 contains 14 residues. Unmatched junction bases numbered 2, after V lost 4 bases and J lost 3 bases. DNA of the CDR3: TGCAGCGTTGCCGGGACTAGCGGGACAGATACGCAGTATTTT. Encoded protein: CSVAGTSGTDTQYF.

The chain carries TRBV27 and TRBJ1-2; D is perhaps TRBD1 (5 bases). The CDR3 runs 15 residues. Trimming stripped 0 bases from V and 6 bases from J, with 14 bases between. Germline assignment: CDR1 MNHEY and CDR2 SMNVEV (reference sequence). In DNA, the CDR3 is TGTGCCAGCAGTTTATCGGCAGGGCAAGGGAATGGCTACACCTTC. Its protein is CASSLSAGQGNGYTF.

The V call is TRBV19, the J call TRBJ2-7, with 7 bases that match TRBD1. Germline-derived CDR1 and CDR2 are LNHDA and SQIVND (reference sequence). This CDR3 comprises 14 residues. V trimming: 5 bases; J trimming: 2 bases; junction bases outside the gene matches: 6. CDR3 region: CASSFRDSTYEQYF. For the CDR3, the DNA is TGTGCCAGTAGTTTCCGGGACAGCACCTACGAGCAGTACTTC.